The TCR beta chain under discussion was sequenced for a study of cytomegalovirus exposure and HLA in healthy donors. The study ran its PCR with 60 Vbeta and 13 Jbeta primers. Profiling relied on immunoSEQ multiplex PCR, and the TCRdb table lists in-frame clones only, not all of them. Counted here are around 120,000 clones, 70% to 85% occurring once; the ten biggest clones make up approximately 3%. This clone was counted once. Trimming cost V 4 bases and J 5 bases, with 16 bases left between them. From germline, CDR1 is SGHAT and CDR2 FQNNGV. This CDR3 comprises 15 residues. The genes are TRBV11-2 and TRBJ2-3, with a possible D match to TRBD2 (6 bases). This receptor was obtained from a boy aged 2 to 9 in good health and CMV-seronegative. The sample consisted of PBMCs. This CDR3 is CASSSVWGVEDTQYF. Written as DNA, the CDR3 is TGTGCCAGCAGCTCCGTCTGGGGGGTGGAAGATACGCAGTATTTT.